Listed here are 14 T cell receptor beta chains from one sample, sequenced in a study of regulatory T cells in long-lasting Graves disease. The sample's time point: newly diagnosed GD, antithyroid drugs for less than 3 months. Isolated PBMC RNA provided the starting material for the TCR library. In building TCR beta libraries, iRepertoire HTBI primers were used together with Arm-PCR of CDR3 regions. Each CDR3 protein gets one entry after TCRdb re-called the multiplex PCR reads with MiXCR. Here the sample spans about 360,000 distinct CDR3 sequences, around 15% being singletons. These data were also reused for a study on T cells in Graves' hyperthyroidism and ophthalmopathy.

The sequenced sample was peripheral blood mononuclear cells (PBMCs), obtained at new diagnosis, from a patient treated with antithyroid drugs. These receptor sequences come from a woman younger than 30 with Graves disease.

In its sample, this clonotype was seen a few times. This sequence joins TRBV7-9 and TRBJ2-5; 8 bases are shared with TRBD2. Looked up from germline, CDR1 is SEHNR and CDR2 is FQNEAQ (reference sequence). The trim removed 5 bases at V and 2 bases at J, leaving 7 bases unmatched. The CDR3 sequence is 15 residues long. Here the CDR3 DNA reads TGTGCCAGCAGCCCTTTAGCGGGGTCGCAAGAGACCCAGTACTTC. Translated: CASSPLAGSQETQYF.

This clonotype was counted ten times or more. The chain couples TRBV18 to TRBJ1-1; TRBD1 matches 7 bases. CDR1 and CDR2 (germline): KGHSH, LQKENI. The CDR3 covers 16 residues. V dropped 2 bases and J dropped 1; count of bases not matched to a gene: 7. CDR3 in DNA: TGTGCCAGCTCACCATCCGGGACAGACGCGAACACTGAAGCTTTCTTT. Translated, it gives CASSPSGTDANTEAFF.

In its sample, this clonotype was seen many times. The chain couples TRBV18 to TRBJ2-7; 11 bases are a match to TRBD2. The J segment lost 3 bases and the V segment lost 3 bases, leaving 10 bases of the junction unmatched. Germline CDR1 and CDR2: KGHSH and LQKENI. The CDR3 has 17 residues. The CDR3 nucleotides read TGTGCCAGCTCACCGGGACTAGCGGCCTCTGGGTTCTACGAGCAGTACTTC. Protein product: CASSPGLAASGFYEQYF.

This clonotype appeared many times. The chain employs TRBV5-6 and TRBJ2-3; D is possibly TRBD2 (5 bases). V lost 6 bases and J lost 1, with 9 bases in between. Germline loops: CDR1 SGHDT, CDR2 YYEEEE. This CDR3 comprises 13 residues. The CDR3 loop reads CASMGRRTDTQYF. The DNA for the CDR3 is TGTGCCAGCATGGGGAGACGCACAGATACGCAGTATTTT.

This clonotype occurred many times. The rearrangement uses TRBV11-2 and TRBJ2-3; 7 bases map to TRBD2. Germline assignment: CDR1 SGHAT and CDR2 FQNNGV. Trimming removed 6 bases from V and 2 bases from J; junction bases left unmatched: 11. CDR3 length: 16 amino acids. The CDR3 protein is CASSSRLAELTDTQYF. The CDR3 nucleotides are TGTGCCAGCAGTTCCCGACTAGCCGAACTCACAGATACGCAGTATTTT.

This clonotype was picked up a small number of times. The rearrangement joins TRBV6-5 to TRBJ2-5, with a tentative D call TRBD1 (6 bases). CDR1 and CDR2 (germline): MNHEY, SVGAGI. V gave up 0 bases and J gave up 1 base, with 12 bases separating them. The CDR3 extends over 16 amino acids. The CDR3 loop is CASSYSDRRTQETQYF. For the CDR3, the DNA is TGTGCCAGCAGTTACTCTGACAGGAGGACCCAAGAGACCCAGTACTTC.

V is TRBV6-1 and J is TRBJ2-3, with 12 bases matching TRBD2. Germline-derived CDR1 and CDR2 are MNHNS and SASEGT. CDR3 size: 19 residues. Germline trimming cut 3 bases from V and 10 bases from J; bases unmatched to any gene: 20. The CDR3 nucleotides read TGTGCCAGCAGTGACCCCGCTAAACGGGGGCTAGCGGGGGGGCCGGCGCAGTATTTT. It translates to CASSDPAKRGLAGGPAQYF.

This clonotype was counted a few times. The V call is TRBV20-1, the J call TRBJ2-5; 7 bases match TRBD1. The germline gives CDR1 DFQATT, CDR2 SNEGSKA (reference sequence). The CDR3 is 13 residues long. V was clipped by 7 bases and J by 4 bases; unmatched bases: 9. CDR3 sequence: CSVTSGGPETQYF. The CDR3 DNA reads TGCAGTGTGACGTCAGGGGGTCCAGAGACCCAGTACTTC.

In this sample, this clonotype turned up many times. V is TRBV20-1 and J is TRBJ1-1; 9 bases map to TRBD1. CDR1 and CDR2 (germline): DFQATT, SNEGSKA (reference sequence). The CDR3 has 15 amino acids. With V trimmed by 6 bases and J by 7 bases, 15 bases remained unmatched. CDR3 in amino acids: CSADPMTGGIFEAFF. DNA of the CDR3: TGCAGTGCCGACCCAATGACAGGGGGTATTTTTGAAGCTTTCTTT.

As concerns this clonotype: It is likely a read error: a sequence one base away is far more abundant. The rearrangement links TRBV7-3 to TRBJ2-1; D is uncertain. The CDR3 is made up of 11 amino acids. V was shortened by 2 bases and J by 8 bases, with 4 bases between the two germline ends. Germline assignment: CDR1 SGHTA and CDR2 FQGTGA. DNA of the CDR3: TGTGCCAGCAGCTTAGCCGATGAGCAGTTCTTC. Translation: CASSLADEQFF.

Many counts were recorded for this clonotype. The chain joins TRBV2 to TRBJ2-7; 7 bases line up with TRBD2. Per the germline V gene, CDR1 is SNHLY and CDR2 is FYNNEI. Germline trimming cut 0 bases from V and 7 bases from J; bases unmatched to any gene: 3. The CDR3 runs to 13 residues. The CDR3 nucleotides read TGTGCCAGCAGTGAAGCGGGAGGGGATGAGCAGTACTTC. It is translated as CASSEAGGDEQYF.

This clonotype was seen repeatedly, ten times or more. The chain recombines TRBV9 with TRBJ2-7; 9 bases are a match to TRBD2. Unmatched junction bases numbered 4, after V lost 0 bases and J lost 0 bases. CDR3 length equals 16 residues. Germline CDR1 reads SGDLS; CDR2 reads YYNGEE. CDR3: CASSVEGSGSSYEQYF. The CDR3 bases are TGTGCCAGCAGCGTAGAGGGTAGCGGGAGCTCCTACGAGCAGTACTTC.

The table lists this clonotype with many counts. V is TRBV24-1 and J is TRBJ1-2; tentative D call: TRBD1 (5 bases). CDR3 length: 12 residues. V gave up 7 bases and J gave up 6 bases, with 11 bases separating them. CDR1 and CDR2 from the germline V gene are KGHDR and SFDVKD. This CDR3 reads CATRDGTDGYTF. The CDR3 DNA is TGTGCCACCAGAGACGGGACGGATGGCTACACCTTC.

This clonotype appeared once. A read error is possible here, since a much larger clone lies one base away. The rearrangement uses TRBV20-1 and TRBJ2-7; a weak D match, TRBD2 (6 bases). Germline CDR1 and CDR2: DFQATT and SNEGSKA (reference sequence). The CDR3 contains 14 residues. CDR3 sequence reads: CSATVEPWGDEPYF. CDR3 DNA sequence: TGCAGTGCAACCGTGGAGCCCTGGGGGGACGAGCCGTACTTC.